These 17 T cell receptor beta chains share one sample of origin, sequenced in a study of cytomegalovirus exposure and HLA in healthy donors. In the PCR, 60 Vbeta and 13 Jbeta primers were used. The repertoire was sequenced with immunoSEQ multiplex PCR; TCRdb's copy has only in-frame clones and lacks some. The table has around 150,000 clones, roughly 89% seen once. Sequencing input: PBMCs. The receptor source for this set is a woman in her thirties in good health and CMV-seronegative.

This clone was seen a handful of times. The rearrangement uses TRBV10-1 and TRBJ2-7; the match to TRBD1 covers 8 bases. The CDR3 runs 16 residues. Germline lookup yields CDR1 WNHNN and CDR2 SYGVQD (reference sequence). The junction had 10 bases not matched to a gene; V was cut back by 6 bases and J by 0 bases. Here the CDR3 DNA reads TGCGCCAGCAGGGATAGGACAGGGAAGAGCTCCTACGAGCAGTACTTC. Residues: CASRDRTGKSSYEQYF.

Comment on this clone: Distinct nucleotide sequences in the sample also encode this CDR3. The CDR3 bases are TGTGCCTGGAGTGTTCCCACCTACAATGAGCAGTTCTTC. It specifies CAWSVPTYNEQFF. The genes are TRBV30 and TRBJ2-1; unclear D gene. Germline lookup yields CDR1 GTSNPN and CDR2 SVGIG (reference sequence). There are 13 residues in the CDR3. Trimming removed 0 bases at V and 2 bases at J, with 5 bases between.

V gene TRBV27 combines with J gene TRBJ2-5, with TRBD2 as a possible D gene (6 bases). This CDR3 is built from 18 residues. Germline CDR1 MNHEY, CDR2 SMNVEV (reference sequence). The germline V and J ends were trimmed by 4 bases and 4 bases, with 25 bases remaining between them. The CDR3, as DNA: TGTGCCAGCAGTTCACATACCGATCGGACCCGGAGGGGAGAGACCCAGTACTTC. Translated, it gives CASSSHTDRTRRGETQYF.

The chain combines TRBV27 with TRBJ1-4; TRBD1 might be the D (6 bases). V was pared by 6 bases and J by 4 bases, with 15 bases between. The CDR3 spans 15 residues. CDR1 MNHEY and CDR2 SMNVEV come from the germline V gene (reference sequence). CDR3 region: CASRPRGGGNEKLFF. The CDR3, as DNA: TGTGCCAGCAGACCCAGGGGCGGCGGTAATGAAAAACTGTTTTTT.

The V and J genes are TRBV9 and TRBJ2-7; a weak D match, TRBD2 (5 bases). V was trimmed by 0 bases and J by 2 bases, leaving 15 bases between them. This CDR3 is 16 amino acids long. Germline V gene data show CDR1 as SGDLS and CDR2 as YYNGEE. The CDR3 here is CASSVGVEAVAYEQYF. DNA for the CDR3: TGTGCCAGCAGCGTAGGGGTGGAGGCAGTAGCCTACGAGCAGTACTTC.

To note about this clone: At one of its ends the junction is not consistent with the germline gene, which may arise from a read error. V and J are TRBV20-1 and TRBJ1-1; D possibly corresponds to TRBD1 (5 bases). Germline V gene data show CDR1 as DFQATT and CDR2 as SNEGSKA (reference sequence). The CDR3 runs to 11 residues. The CDR3 bases are TGTGGGGGGTATAGGAACACTGAAGCTTTCTTT. Its protein product is CGGYRNTEAFF.

The J gene is TRBJ2-7, the V gene TRBV28, with 12 bases lining up with TRBD2. The length of the CDR3 is 16 residues. The V and J ends lost 0 bases and 5 bases, in that order; junction bases with no gene match: 5. Germline CDR1 and CDR2: MDHEN and SYDVKM. The CDR3 here is CASSLWTSGSFNEQYF. The CDR3 nucleotides read TGTGCCAGCAGTTTATGGACTAGCGGGAGTTTCAACGAGCAGTACTTC.

The chain is built from TRBV21-1 and TRBJ1-2. TRBV21-1 is shown as a pseudogene. There are 12 residues in the CDR3. This CDR3 is CAKILPTYGYTF. The CDR3 DNA sequence: TGTGCCAAGATACTACCAACCTATGGCTACACCTTC.

The chain has TRBV7-7 and TRBJ2-2; TRBD2 agrees at 14 bases. Trimming at V came to 4 bases and at J to 1 base, leaving 5 bases not matched to a gene. CDR1 and CDR2 from the germline V gene are SSHAT and FNYEAQ (reference sequence). The CDR3 totals 18 residues. The CDR3 DNA sequence: TGTGCCAGCAGCTCCGGGACTAGCGGGGGCCTGAACACCGGGGAGCTGTTTTTT. This codes for CASSSGTSGGLNTGELFF.

This clone was seen only once. This chain connects TRBV27 to TRBJ2-5; 7 bases are shared with TRBD1. The CDR3 has 16 amino acids. Germline V gene sequence: CDR1 MNHEY, CDR2 SMNVEV (reference sequence). J gave up 1 base and V 7 bases, and 12 bases lay outside the gene matches. CDR3 region: CASTSTRDSPQETQYF. Written as DNA, the CDR3 is TGTGCCAGCACCTCAACTAGGGACAGCCCCCAAGAGACCCAGTACTTC.

The chain's CDR3 is CASSPSGSPNEKLFF. CDR3 sequence (DNA): TGTGCCAGCAGCCCCTCGGGGTCACCCAATGAAAAACTGTTTTTT. The chain uses TRBV9 and TRBJ1-4, with D unclear. Germline V gene data show CDR1 as SGDLS and CDR2 as YYNGEE. V lost 4 bases, J lost 5 bases, and 15 bases lay in between. The CDR3 spans 15 residues.

This clone was seen a few times. The genes are TRBV4-1 and TRBJ2-7, with 10 bases lining up with TRBD2. Looked up from germline, CDR1 is MGHRA and CDR2 is YSYEKL. There are 15 residues in the CDR3. Trimming at V came to 1 base and at J to 2 bases, leaving 2 bases not matched to a gene. The CDR3 loop is CASSQGTSGTYEQYF. CDR3 in DNA: TGCGCCAGCAGCCAAGGGACTAGCGGCACCTACGAGCAGTACTTC.

CDR3 region: CASSQTGAFNQPQHF. CDR3 nucleotide sequence: TGTGCCAGCAGCCAGACAGGTGCTTTTAATCAGCCCCAGCATTTT. The chain joins TRBV6-1 to TRBJ1-5; D possibly corresponds to TRBD1 (6 bases). The V and J ends lost 6 bases and 4 bases respectively, with 16 bases between them. This CDR3 spans 15 amino acids. The germline V gene encodes CDR1 MNHNS and CDR2 SASEGT.

The gene calls are TRBV30 and TRBJ1-1, with D unresolved. This CDR3 spans 8 amino acids. V lost 5 bases, J lost 10 bases, and 5 bases lay in between. Per germline, CDR1 GTSNPN and CDR2 SVGIG (reference sequence). CDR3 loop: CAWGRAFF. Here the CDR3 DNA reads TGTGCCTGGGGGCGAGCTTTCTTT. Filled out from reference TRBV30 and TRBJ1-1, the complete variable domain reads SQTIHQWPATLVQPVGSPLSLECTVEGTSNPNLYWYRQAAGRGLQLLFYSVGIGQISSEVPQNLSASRPQDRQFILSSKKLLLSDSGFYLCAWGRAFFGQGTRLTVV.

In regard to this clone: The junction shows a germline mismatch at one end, possibly a read error. Other DNA sequences in this specimen translate into the identical CDR3. The rearrangement links TRBV25-1 to TRBJ1-4; TRBD1 matches at 9 bases. The length of the CDR3 is 15 residues. Per the germline V gene, CDR1 is MGHDK and CDR2 is SYGVNS. CDR3 protein: CASSGPGQGDEKLFF. CDR3 coding DNA: TGTGCCAGCAGTGGTCCGGGACAGGGCGATGAAAAGCTGTTTTTT.

This rearrangement joins TRBV29-1 to TRBJ1-1; 9 nucleotides match TRBD1. The CDR3 is 11 residues long. The J segment lost 10 bases and the V segment lost 7 bases, leaving 7 bases of the junction unmatched. Germline loops: CDR1 SQVTM, CDR2 ANQGSEA. CDR3 loop: CSGTGERVAFF. CDR3 sequence (DNA): TGCAGCGGGACAGGGGAGCGAGTAGCTTTCTTT.

The CDR3 protein is CASSRDSLSSYNEQFF. In nucleotides, the CDR3 is TGTGCCAGCAGCCGAGACAGTCTGAGCTCCTACAATGAGCAGTTCTTC. The rearrangement uses TRBV7-2 and TRBJ2-1; D may be TRBD1 (5 bases). The CDR3 is made up of 16 amino acids. Trimming shortened V by 5 bases and J by 0 bases, and 14 bases separated the two germline ends. Germline values: CDR1 SGHTA, CDR2 FQGNSA.